The next 10 T cell receptor beta chains were all read from a single sample in a study of OX40 agonist ivuxolimab in advanced cancers. Measured with immunoSEQ multiplex PCR; TCRdb has only the in-frame clones, and not every one. The table lists about 80,000 clones, roughly 87% of them singletons. The specimen comprised CD4+ or CD8+ T cells sorted from blood, sampled in a trial of the OX40 agonist ivuxolimab. These receptors were collected from an adult with an advanced solid tumor such as melanoma, head and neck, liver or kidney cancer.

This chain joins TRBV6-6 and TRBJ2-1; D possibly corresponds to TRBD1 (6 bases). The CDR3 extends over 16 amino acids. Germline V CDR1 and CDR2: MNHNY, SVGAGI (reference sequence). Trimming pared 2 bases from V and 8 bases from J, leaving 19 bases between. Written as DNA, the CDR3 is TGTGCCAGCAGTTACGCCATCACATCACAGGGTCATGAGCAGTTCTTC. This translates into CASSYAITSQGHEQFF.

The chain uses TRBV19 and TRBJ1-2; 7 bases are shared with TRBD1. CDR1 and CDR2 (germline): LNHDA, SQIVND (reference sequence). With 6 bases clipped from V and 3 bases from J, the junction kept 10 bases outside the gene matches. The CDR3 has 15 residues. Here the CDR3 DNA reads TGTGCCAGTAGGTCCCCGGGACAGTCGTACTATGGCTACACCTTC. The encoded protein is CASRSPGQSYYGYTF.

The rearrangement links TRBV11-2 to TRBJ2-5; no definite D call. The CDR3 length is 13 residues. The ends were cut back, 5 bases at V and 5 bases at J, with 12 bases in the middle. The V gene's germline CDR1 is SGHAT and CDR2 FQNNGV. The CDR3 DNA is TGTGCCAGCAGCCCTAGGGTAGGGGAGACCCAGTACTTC. Amino acid sequence: CASSPRVGETQYF.

The chain employs TRBV6-6 and TRBJ2-7, with TRBD2 matching over 8 bases. J was trimmed by 4 bases and V by 7 bases; bases with no gene match: 15. Germline values: CDR1 MNHNY, CDR2 SVGAGI (reference sequence). This CDR3 region has 16 residues. The CDR3 DNA follows: TGTGCCAGCACCCACGGGGCGGGAGGCGGCTCGTACGAGCAGTACTTC. Translating it yields CASTHGAGGGSYEQYF.

This clone has a single count. The genes are TRBV5-6 and TRBJ1-2, with D perhaps TRBD1 (5 bases). Trimming removed 4 bases at V and 1 base at J, with 8 bases between. CDR3 size: 13 residues. CDR1 is SGHDT, CDR2 YYEEEE, per germline. The CDR3 spells CASSRDVNYGYTF. DNA of the CDR3: TGTGCCAGCAGCCGGGACGTTAACTATGGCTACACCTTC.

The chain uses TRBV30 and TRBJ2-7; no clear D. Per germline, CDR1 GTSNPN and CDR2 SVGIG (reference sequence). The CDR3 runs 12 residues. CDR3 amino acids: CASDVGTYEQYF. The CDR3 DNA reads TGTGCTTCTGACGTAGGGACCTACGAGCAGTACTTC.

This chain links TRBV28 with TRBJ1-5; tentative D call: TRBD1 (5 bases). CDR3 length: 16 amino acids. V shed 8 bases and J shed 0 bases, with 17 bases lying between them. From germline, CDR1 is MDHEN and CDR2 SYDVKM. The CDR3 region is CASLTGGADSNQPQHF. CDR3 DNA: TGTGCCAGCCTGACGGGCGGGGCGGATAGCAATCAGCCCCAGCATTTT.

The rearrangement links TRBV11-2 to TRBJ2-5; D uncertain. Deletions cut 5 bases from V and 5 bases from J, with 9 bases between. Germline V gene sequence: CDR1 SGHAT, CDR2 FQNNGV. The CDR3 covers 12 residues. The CDR3 DNA reads as TGTGCCAGCAGCCCCCGCCCGGAGACCCAGTACTTC. Residues: CASSPRPETQYF.

The chain combines TRBV5-1 with TRBJ1-5, with D uncertain. V lost 0 bases to trimming and J lost 1 base, with 8 bases between them. This CDR3 has 15 amino acids. In germline, CDR1 is SGHRS, CDR2 YFSETQ. The CDR3 spells CASSLAPGSNQPQHF. The CDR3 nucleotides are TGCGCCAGCAGCTTGGCCCCCGGGAGCAATCAGCCCCAGCATTTT.

The chain recombines TRBV6-6 with TRBJ1-6; 9 bases are a match to TRBD1. The ends lost 0 bases at V and 9 bases at J; junction bases unmatched: 3. Germline CDR1 MNHNY, CDR2 SVGAGI (reference sequence). The length of the CDR3 is 15 residues. The CDR3 DNA is TGTGCCAGCAGTTACTCACAGGGGGCGATTTCACCCCTCCACTTT. It is translated as CASSYSQGAISPLHF.